This TCR beta chain emerged from a study of cytomegalovirus exposure and HLA in healthy donors. Study results and caveats: Most TCR beta V segments were productive about 87% or about 30% of the time in an earlier analysis. An ancestry cluster, one associated with Asian ancestry, reportedly showed fewer N-insertions than the approximately 700-donor mean in a later analysis.

The V gene's germline CDR1 is MNHNY and CDR2 SVGAGI (reference sequence). Trimming removed 6 bases from V and 3 bases from J; junction bases left unmatched: 10. CDR3 size: 16 residues. Of note for this clone: Its antigen is as yet unknown.

PCR used 60 Vbeta primers and 13 Jbeta primers. Assay: immunoSEQ multiplex PCR; the TCRdb copy retains only in-frame clones and omits some. The table shows about 150,000 clones, with around three quarters occurring only once. Sequencing input: PBMCs. The receptor was derived from a man aged 35-49 years in good health and CMV-seronegative. The chain couples TRBV6-6 to TRBJ1-2; 10 nucleotides align to TRBD1. CDR3 DNA sequence: TGTGCCAGCAGAACCGGGACAGGGGAGGGGTACTATGGCTACACCTTC. This translates into CASRTGTGEGYYGYTF.